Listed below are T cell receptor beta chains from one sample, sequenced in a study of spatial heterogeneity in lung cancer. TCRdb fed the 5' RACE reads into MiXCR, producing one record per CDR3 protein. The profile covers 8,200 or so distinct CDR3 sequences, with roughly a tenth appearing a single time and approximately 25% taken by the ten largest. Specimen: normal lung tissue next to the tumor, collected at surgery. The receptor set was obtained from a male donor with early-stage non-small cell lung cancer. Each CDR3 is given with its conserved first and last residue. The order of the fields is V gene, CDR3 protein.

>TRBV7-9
CASSSQGAGTEAFF
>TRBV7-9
CASSYSSLQPQHF
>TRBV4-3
CASSQDLYRPNQPQHF
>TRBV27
CASRGGNTGELFF
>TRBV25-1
CASSDSGQFNEKLFF
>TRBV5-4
CASRLDSNEQFF
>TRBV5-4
CASSREPAGGEKLFF
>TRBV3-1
CASSQVSENTEAFF
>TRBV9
CASSVRGGGGTDTQYF
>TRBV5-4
CASSLSSRPYEQYF
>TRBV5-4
CASTQGALNEAFF